This TCR beta chain was captured in a study of OX40 agonist ivuxolimab in advanced cancers. Profiled with immunoSEQ multiplex PCR; TCRdb holds only in-frame clones, not every one. Of just under 85,000 clones in the sample, roughly 80% were seen once. The origin of this receptor is an adult with an advanced solid tumor such as melanoma, head and neck, liver or kidney cancer. The specimen comprised CD4+ or CD8+ T cells sorted from blood, sampled in a trial of the OX40 agonist ivuxolimab.

Here the CDR3 reads CASSKRERDEQFF. CDR3 DNA sequence: TGTGCCAGTAGTAAACGGGAGAGGGATGAGCAGTTCTTC. This rearrangement joins TRBV19 to TRBJ2-1, with a possible D match to TRBD2 (6 bases). Trimming took 4 bases from V and 8 from J, leaving 12 bases between them. Per germline, CDR1 LNHDA and CDR2 SQIVND (reference sequence). The CDR3 has 13 amino acids.